The T cell receptor beta chain described here comes from a study of T-cell memory formation after mild COVID-19 (dated by TCRdb to the early 2020s). Background on the whole study: TCR sequence clusters from the two donors were largely donor specific. Two young, previously healthy adult volunteers, one female and one male, were included in the cohort. Longitudinal TCRalpha and TCRbeta repertoire sequencing tracked T-cell clones expanding and contracting after mild COVID-19 in a couple of donors. Study-wide findings and limitations: Contracting CD4+ clones were located mainly in the CM and EM memory subsets, whereas CD8+ clones were found to be enriched in EMRA. The study covered only a couple of mild cases, and larger cohorts including severe cases with pre-infection samples were considered necessary. The detection of some responding clones in pre-infection memory suggests that pre-existing cross-reactive memory T cells joined the SARS-CoV-2 response. Whether the second-wave clones peaking on day 37 were SARS-CoV-2 specific was not confirmed. Balanced CD4/CD8 phenotypes were observed for clones contracting from day 15 to 85, whereas a bias towards CD4+ was observed for a second wave of clones expanding from day 15 to 37.

A remark on this clonotype: Its binding antigen is unknown. No clone much larger than this one lies a single base away; base qualities are absent.

Data came from an Illumina NovaSeq 6000. TCRalpha and TCRbeta cDNA libraries were built by 5'RACE with constant-segment primers, adding sample barcodes and unique molecular identifiers. Trizol reagent was used to extract RNA from every sample. Amplification of the libraries took two PCR steps, and the second step added a second sample barcode plus Illumina TruSeq adapters. Sequencing of libraries was performed on an Illumina NovaSeq with 2 x 150 bp paired-end reads. In the authors' own workflow: With migec v1.2.7, reads were demultiplexed and then collapsed into UMI-guided consensus sequences. Using mixcr v2.1.11, the UMI consensuses were aligned to TRA and TRB V and J templates and assembled into clonotypes. A clonotype was counted as expanded or contracted only when both edgeR and NoisET called the clonotype significant, with the noise models trained on biological replicates. For edgeR calls, the thresholds were a false discovery rate-adjusted p below 0.01 and a log2 fold-change of 1. As an exploratory analysis of dynamics, max-normalized trajectories of the 1000 most abundant clonotypes were examined by PCA with hierarchical clustering. Separately sequenced CD4+ and CD8+ repertoires were used to assign the CD4 or CD8 phenotype of responding clones. In-frame beta chains were kept once TCRdb had trimmed the public reads at Q25 with fastp and called clones with MiXCR. Each entry is one CDR3 protein sequence, shown with its most common DNA and genes. The V and J calls here are based on TCRdb, not the publication. In this sample the table shows more than 300,000 distinct CDR3 sequences, approximately 15% of which occur a single time. The biggest ten clones account for about 20% of the sample.

PBMCs were isolated by Ficoll-Paque density gradient centrifugation. For CDR1 and CDR2, the germline V gene (reference sequence) lists SGHKS and YYEKEE. The CDR3 starts with the cysteine, ends with the phenylalanine, and has 12 residues. CDR3 DNA is the only sequence kept; it has 36 bases, read in frame from the first base. V drops 1 base and J drops 9 bases, leaving 8 bases in between. The sequence was obtained from a man between 18 and 29 years old who had mild COVID-19 (a few samples of this study predate the infection). The sample titles of this study are shuffled in the database, so cell type and time point are left out; the donor was told from shared clones. Sequenced: PBMCs or a T cell subset sorted from them (not recorded which). The V and J segments used are TRBV5-5 and TRBJ2-4, with the D gene call left open. CDR3 reads: CASSLYGIIQYF. The DNA sequence reads TGTGCCAGCAGCTTGTATGGGATCATTCAGTACTTC.